The clone carrying this TCR beta chain is a singleton in its sample. Its matching antigen is unknown. The V gene lost 0 bases and the J gene lost 5 bases, with 7 bases spanning the gap. CDR3 length: 13 amino acids. Germline loops: CDR1 SGHDN, CDR2 FVKESK. The sample originates from a study of shared clonotypes between healthy human individuals. Broader study findings: Large depth notwithstanding, sorted-subset sequencing proved incomplete by rarefaction.

Profiled with immunoSEQ multiplex PCR; TCRdb holds only in-frame clones, not every one. The data show some 2.3 million clones, over 85% seen once. Input material: naive CD4+ T cells from PBMCs. Indicated subset: CD45RA+ positively selected. The TCR comes from a man younger than 35 in good health. Some clones in this sample may be carry-over from other donors' samples. The chain employs TRBV14 and TRBJ1-2, with D uncertain. CDR3 DNA: TGTGCCAGCAGCCAAGAAATCGGGTATGGCTACACCTTC. Protein sequence: CASSQEIGYGYTF.